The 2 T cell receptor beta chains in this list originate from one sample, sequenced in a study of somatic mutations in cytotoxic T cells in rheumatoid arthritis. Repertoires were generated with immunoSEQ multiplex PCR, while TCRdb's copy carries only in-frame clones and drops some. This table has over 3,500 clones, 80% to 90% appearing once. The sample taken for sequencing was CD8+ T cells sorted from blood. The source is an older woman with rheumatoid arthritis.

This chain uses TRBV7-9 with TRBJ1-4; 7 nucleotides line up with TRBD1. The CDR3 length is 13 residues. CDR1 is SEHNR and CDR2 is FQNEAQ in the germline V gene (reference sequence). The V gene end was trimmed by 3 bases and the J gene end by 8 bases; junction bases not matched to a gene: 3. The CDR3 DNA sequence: TGTGCCAGCAGCTTTTACAGGGGAGAAAAACTGTTTTTT. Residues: CASSFYRGEKLFF.

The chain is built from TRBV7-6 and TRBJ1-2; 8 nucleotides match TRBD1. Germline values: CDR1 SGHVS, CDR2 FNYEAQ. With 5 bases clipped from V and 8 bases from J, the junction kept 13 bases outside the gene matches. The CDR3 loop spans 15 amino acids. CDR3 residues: CASSQEETGAGGYTF. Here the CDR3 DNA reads TGTGCCAGCAGCCAAGAAGAGACAGGGGCTGGAGGCTACACCTTC.